These T cell receptor beta chains were read from a single sample in a study of cytomegalovirus exposure and HLA in healthy donors. Profiled with immunoSEQ multiplex PCR; TCRdb holds only in-frame clones, not every one. The data hold some 200,000 clones, with over 65% observed a single time. The source material was PBMCs. Receptors were obtained from a man younger than 35 in good health and CMV-seronegative. Both conserved end residues are part of each CDR3. A D gene is named only where the DNA matches it firmly. Some rows mark clone size as missing; the rest say once, few, many or name a class of expanded clone.

size: NA; V: TRBV5-4; J: TRBJ2-1; D: NA; CDR3: CASSLGLYEQFF; DNA: TGTGCCAGCAGCTTGGGACTTTATGAGCAGTTCTTC
size: NA; V: TRBV6-5; J: TRBJ1-2; D: NA; CDR3: CASSYSGGSYGYTF; DNA: TGTGCCAGCAGTTACTCGGGAGGGAGCTATGGCTACACCTTC
size: NA; V: TRBV11-3; J: TRBJ1-1; D: NA; CDR3: CASSLKLSNTEAFF; DNA: TGTGCCAGCAGCTTAAAACTTTCAAACACTGAAGCTTTCTTT
size: NA; V: TRBV6-6; J: TRBJ1-1; D: NA; CDR3: CASSYPTAVRAEAFF; DNA: TGTGCCAGCAGTTACCCGACCGCGGTCAGGGCTGAAGCTTTCTTT
size: NA; V: TRBV6-5; J: TRBJ2-7; D: TRBD2; CDR3: CASSYAWEGSYEQYF; DNA: TGTGCCAGCAGTTACGCCTGGGAGGGCTCCTACGAGCAGTACTTC
size: NA; V: TRBV5-1; J: TRBJ1-5; D: NA; CDR3: CASSREANQPQHF; DNA: TGTGCCAGCAGCAGGGAGGCCAATCAGCCCCAGCATTTT
size: NA; V: TRBV18; J: TRBJ2-7; D: TRBD1; CDR3: CASSPGTGTSEQYF; DNA: TGTGCCAGCTCACCAGGGACAGGGACCTCCGAGCAGTACTTC
size: NA; V: TRBV5-1; J: TRBJ2-2; D: TRBD1; CDR3: CASREDRSNTGELFF; DNA: TGCGCCAGCAGAGAGGACAGGTCGAACACCGGGGAGCTGTTTTTT
size: NA; V: TRBV29-1; J: TRBJ2-6; D: NA; CDR3: CSVDTGVLYSGANVLTF; DNA: TGCAGCGTTGACACGGGAGTCCTCTACTCTGGGGCCAACGTCCTGACTTTC
size: once; V: TRBV9; J: TRBJ2-1; D: NA; CDR3: CASSVAGADPYNEQFF; DNA: TGTGCCAGCAGCGTAGCGGGAGCGGACCCTTACAATGAGCAGTTCTTC
size: NA; V: TRBV5-1; J: TRBJ1-2; D: NA; CDR3: CASSLEGHLLPNYGYTF; DNA: TGCGCCAGCAGCTTGGAGGGACACCTATTACCTAACTATGGCTACACCTTC
size: NA; V: TRBV28; J: TRBJ2-7; D: TRBD1; CDR3: CASSLLGTASSYEQYF; DNA: TGTGCCAGCAGTTTATTGGGGACAGCGAGCTCCTACGAGCAGTACTTC
size: few; V: TRBV28; J: TRBJ2-2; D: TRBD1; CDR3: CASSPSTGFTGELFF; DNA: TGTGCCAGCAGCCCATCGACAGGGTTCACCGGGGAGCTGTTTTTT
size: NA; V: TRBV19; J: TRBJ2-7; D: TRBD1; CDR3: CASSIGGTGTYEQYF; DNA: TGTGCCAGTAGTATAGGAGGGACAGGGACATACGAGCAGTACTTC
size: few; V: TRBV5-4; J: TRBJ2-6; D: NA; CDR3: CASSLTGTGANVLTF; DNA: TGTGCCAGCAGCTTGACAGGGACCGGGGCCAACGTCCTGACTTTC
size: NA; V: TRBV28; J: TRBJ1-2; D: NA; CDR3: CASSFPGENYGYTF; DNA: TGTGCCAGCAGTTTCCCAGGGGAGAACTATGGCTACACCTTC
size: NA; V: TRBV28; J: TRBJ2-3; D: TRBD2; CDR3: CASSPNPPAVGLAGALRYTDTQYF; DNA: TGTGCCAGCAGTCCCAATCCTCCTGCGGTGGGACTAGCGGGAGCACTGCGGTACACAGATACGCAGTATTTT
size: NA; V: TRBV5-1; J: TRBJ2-1; D: NA; CDR3: CASSLAYDEQFF; DNA: TGCGCCAGCAGCTTGGCCTACGATGAGCAGTTCTTC
size: once; V: TRBV7-2; J: TRBJ2-7; D: TRBD1; CDR3: CASSRRQGYEQYF; DNA: TGTGCCAGCAGCCGCCGACAGGGCTACGAGCAGTACTTC
size: NA; V: TRBV5-4; J: TRBJ2-7; D: NA; CDR3: CASSSPTRSSYEQYF; DNA: TGTGCCAGCAGCTCCCCGACTCGTAGCTCCTACGAGCAGTACTTC
size: NA; V: TRBV6-5; J: TRBJ2-2; D: NA; CDR3: CASSLSDRRAGELFF; DNA: TGTGCCAGCAGCCTCTCGGACAGAAGGGCCGGGGAGCTGTTTTTT
size: NA; V: TRBV28; J: TRBJ2-3; D: TRBD2; CDR3: CASSSWVGREGTDTQYF; DNA: TGTGCCAGCAGTTCATGGGTGGGGAGGGAGGGCACAGATACGCAGTATTTT
size: NA; V: TRBV11-3; J: TRBJ2-7; D: TRBD1; CDR3: CASSPKGQGYEQYF; DNA: TGTGCCAGCAGCCCAAAGGGACAGGGCTACGAGCAGTACTTC
size: NA; V: TRBV6-1; J: TRBJ2-3; D: NA; CDR3: CASRSPRDTQYF; DNA: TGTGCCAGCAGGAGCCCACGGGATACGCAGTATTTT
size: NA; V: TRBV27; J: TRBJ2-7; D: TRBD1; CDR3: CASSLTGTGGFEQYF; DNA: TGTGCCAGCAGCCTGACCGGGACAGGGGGATTCGAGCAGTACTTC
size: NA; V: TRBV12-5; J: TRBJ2-3; D: NA; CDR3: CASGLARATDTQYF; DNA: TGTGCTAGTGGTTTAGCGCGAGCTACAGATACGCAGTATTTT
size: NA; V: TRBV11-2; J: TRBJ1-1; D: NA; CDR3: CASSLSGGATEAFF; DNA: TGTGCCAGCAGCTTATCCGGAGGCGCGACTGAAGCTTTCTTT